Sequencing of this TCR beta chain was carried out in a study of T-cell reconstitution after alpha-beta-depleted transplantation in children. CDR3 length: 15 residues. The germline V gene encodes CDR1 LGHDT and CDR2 YNNKEL (reference sequence). Trimming cost V 6 bases and J 0 bases; bases outside gene matches: 1. Using unique molecular identifiers, the investigators prepared the TCRbeta library. TCRdb re-derived calls from the PCR reads in MiXCR, one entry per CDR3 protein. Here the sample spans about 610,000 distinct CDR3 sequences, 8% to 11% being singletons. The TCR originated in a human donor who donated a stem cell graft to a child with acute myeloid leukemia. The chain joins TRBV3-1 to TRBJ2-2, with 10 nucleotides matching TRBD2. Sequencing used PBMCs from the stem cell graft donor, obtained from the stem cell graft. The CDR3 DNA reads as TGTGCCAGCAGGCTAGCGGGGGCGAACACCGGGGAGCTGTTTTTT. It yields the protein CASRLAGANTGELFF.